This is a list of T cell receptor beta chains from one sample in a study of graft-versus-host responses after intestinal transplantation. No antigens are known for them. TCRdb keeps only in-frame clones here, not all; method: immunoSEQ multiplex PCR. The repertoire holds approximately 75,000 clones, with about 94% as singletons. Material: unstimulated CD8+ T cells sorted from spleen or lymph node cells, obtained before intestinal transplant. These receptors came from a human donor who received an intestinal transplant. Both conserved end residues are part of each CDR3. A D gene is named only where the DNA matches it firmly. Clone size is stated in some rows and not others, as once, few, many or a class when expanded.

CDR3nt	CDR3aa	abundance	len	d_gene	v_gene	j_gene
TGTGCCAGTAGTCCTTCCGAGCGAACCGGGGAGCTGTTTTTT	CASSPSERTGELFF	NA	14	NA	TRBV19	TRBJ2-2
TGTGCCAGCAGCTTAGCGGTCGGGACTAGCGGGTCCCCGGGCAATGAGCAGTTCTTC	CASSLAVGTSGSPGNEQFF	once	19	TRBD2	TRBV7-6	TRBJ2-1
TGTGCCAGCAGCTTACAGGCAGAAGATTACCAAGAGACCCAGTACTTC	CASSLQAEDYQETQYF	NA	16	NA	TRBV13	TRBJ2-5
TGCGCCAGCAGTGAGTTGATCGGGGATGAGGAGCAGTTCTTC	CASSELIGDEEQFF	NA	14	NA	TRBV10-1	TRBJ2-1
TGTGCCAGCCCCAGGTGGGGAGACACCGGGGAGCTGTTTTTT	CASPRWGDTGELFF	NA	14	NA	TRBV6-1	TRBJ2-2
TGTGCCAGCAGCGTAGCGGGGGGCCATCTAGGAGATACGCAGTATTTT	CASSVAGGHLGDTQYF	NA	16	NA	TRBV9	TRBJ2-3
TGTGCCAGCAGTCCCCACGGGGACTATGGCTACACCTTC	CASSPHGDYGYTF	once	13	NA	TRBV27	TRBJ1-2
TGCAGCGTTGAAGGAAGCTCCTACGAGCAGTACTTC	CSVEGSSYEQYF	NA	12	NA	TRBV29-1	TRBJ2-7
TGCGCCAGCAGCTTGATGTCCTACAATGAGCAGTTCTTC	CASSLMSYNEQFF	NA	13	NA	TRBV5-1	TRBJ2-1
TGCGCCAGCAGTGGCCCACAGGGTGGTGTCACCGGGGAGCTGTTTTTT	CASSGPQGGVTGELFF	NA	16	NA	TRBV10-1	TRBJ2-2
TGTGCCTGGGGAAGCGGGACAACCTCCTACAATGAGCAGTTCTTC	CAWGSGTTSYNEQFF	NA	15	NA	TRBV30	TRBJ2-1
TGTGCCTGGAGCGGAGGGACGAACACCGGGGAGCTGTTTTTT	CAWSGGTNTGELFF	NA	14	NA	TRBV30	TRBJ2-2
TGCGCCAGCAGCTCCGGACTGGTAATAATGAACACTGAAGCTTTCTTT	CASSSGLVIMNTEAFF	NA	16	NA	TRBV5-1	TRBJ1-1
TGTGCCAGAATCCCGACAGGGGAAGCTGGCTACACCTTC	CARIPTGEAGYTF	NA	13	TRBD1	TRBV6-1	TRBJ1-2
TGTGCCAGTACGTGGCGGGGGACAGGGGTAGTTGAGCAGTTCTTC	CASTWRGTGVVEQFF	NA	15	TRBD1	TRBV19	TRBJ2-1